This is a list of T cell receptor beta chains from one sample in a study of shared clonotypes between healthy human individuals. Some clones are missing from TCRdb's copy, which holds only in-frame ones; the method was immunoSEQ multiplex PCR. The data contain around 2.1 million clones, 85% to 95% of them seen just once; the ten biggest clones take up around 1.7%. Sequenced sample: naive CD8+ T cells from PBMCs. These receptors all come from a man younger than 35 in good health. Some clones in this sample may be carry-over from other donors' samples. The CDR3 runs from the conserved cysteine through the conserved F or W. D genes are given only for firm matches. The listing skips clone size in some rows; elsewhere it reads once, few, many or a size class.

>NA|NA|TRBJ2-3|TRBV15
CATSYRGSTDTQYF
TGTGCCACCAGCTATAGAGGGAGCACAGATACGCAGTATTTT
>NA|TRBD1|TRBJ2-7|TRBV15
CATSRPGQGDYEQYF
TGTGCCACCAGCAGACCGGGACAGGGGGACTACGAGCAGTACTTC
>NA|NA|TRBJ1-1|TRBV7-9
CASSPVRGRTEAFF
TGTGCCAGCAGCCCAGTAAGGGGTAGGACTGAAGCTTTCTTT
>NA|NA|TRBJ1-2|TRBV19
CASSIGTGGAYGYTF
TGTGCCAGTAGTATAGGAACGGGGGGCGCTTATGGCTACACCTTC
>NA|TRBD2|TRBJ2-1|TRBV7-9
CASSGTSSSGYNEQFF
TGTGCCAGCAGCGGGACTAGCTCGAGTGGTTACAATGAGCAGTTCTTC
>NA|TRBD1|TRBJ1-1|TRBV6-1
CASRRTGVNTEAFF
TGTGCCAGCAGGCGGACAGGGGTGAACACTGAAGCTTTCTTT
>NA|TRBD1|TRBJ1-1|TRBV2
CASWTGYLNTEAFF
TGTGCCAGCTGGACAGGCTATTTGAACACTGAAGCTTTCTTT
>NA|NA|TRBJ2-7|TRBV9
CASSVAGTSTYEQYF
TGTGCCAGCAGCGTAGCCGGGACCTCGACCTACGAGCAGTACTTC
>NA|NA|TRBJ1-5|TRBV19
CASRHLPGTLNQPQHF
TGTGCCAGTAGACACCTACCCGGGACTTTAAATCAGCCCCAGCATTTT
>once|NA|TRBJ1-2|TRBV14
CASSQDRAYGYTF
TGTGCCAGCAGCCAAGACAGGGCCTATGGCTACACCTTC
>NA|NA|TRBJ2-1|TRBV9
CASSPRYNEQFF
TGTGCCAGCAGCCCTCGATACAATGAGCAGTTCTTC
>NA|NA|TRBJ2-5|TRBV7-2
CASSAEISHRLETQYF
TGTGCCAGCAGCGCAGAGATTAGTCACCGATTGGAGACCCAGTACTTC
>NA|TRBD2|TRBJ2-1|TRBV28
CASSHRRGSLLNEQFF
TGTGCCAGCAGCCACCGGCGGGGGAGCCTACTGAATGAGCAGTTCTTC
>NA|TRBD2|TRBJ2-3|TRBV27
CASSSLAEAADTQYF
TGTGCCAGCAGTTCCCTAGCGGAAGCGGCAGATACGCAGTATTTT
>NA|TRBD1|TRBJ2-4|TRBV6-1
CASRDRGNIQYF
TGTGCCAGCAGGGACAGGGGAAACATTCAGTACTTC
>NA|NA|TRBJ2-2|TRBV27
CASSLGLGIGSGELFF
TGTGCCAGCAGTTTAGGCCTCGGGATCGGGTCCGGGGAGCTGTTTTTT
>once|NA|TRBJ1-2|TRBV27
CASSFLRGADGYTF
TGTGCCAGCAGTTTTCTGAGGGGAGCTGATGGCTACACCTTC
>NA|NA|TRBJ2-7|TRBV27
CASSYGHEQYF
TGTGCCAGCAGTTACGGACACGAGCAGTACTTC
>once|NA|TRBJ2-7|TRBV19
CASSATRGYEQYF
TGTGCCAGTAGCGCAACCCGTGGCTACGAGCAGTACTTC
>NA|NA|TRBJ2-7|TRBV11-1
CASSPEGGLPLGEQYF
TGTGCCAGCAGCCCAGAGGGGGGGCTCCCTTTAGGCGAGCAGTACTTC
>NA|TRBD1|TRBJ1-2|TRBV2
CASSVGQGGYGYTF
TGTGCCAGCAGTGTGGGACAGGGGGGCTATGGCTACACCTTC
>NA|TRBD2|TRBJ2-3|TRBV18
CASSPPGLAGVTDTQYF
TGTGCCAGCTCACCACCCGGACTAGCGGGGGTCACAGATACGCAGTATTTT
>NA|TRBD1|TRBJ1-5|TRBV27
CASSLSTGPGQPQHF
TGTGCCAGCAGTTTATCGACAGGGCCTGGTCAGCCCCAGCATTTT
>NA|NA|TRBJ2-7|TRBV19
CATEQAYEQYF
TGTGCCACCGAACAGGCCTACGAGCAGTACTTC
>NA|TRBD2|TRBJ2-7|TRBV4-2
CASSQDTRTSGMLGDEQYF
TGTGCCAGCAGCCAAGATACTAGGACTAGCGGGATGTTAGGGGACGAGCAGTACTTC
>NA|NA|TRBJ2-7|TRBV27
CASSPSPYEQYF
TGTGCCAGCAGTCCGTCACCCTACGAGCAGTACTTC
>NA|NA|TRBJ1-5|TRBV6-5
CASSYSVRSNQPQHF
TGTGCCAGCAGTTACTCCGTGAGGAGCAATCAGCCCCAGCATTTT